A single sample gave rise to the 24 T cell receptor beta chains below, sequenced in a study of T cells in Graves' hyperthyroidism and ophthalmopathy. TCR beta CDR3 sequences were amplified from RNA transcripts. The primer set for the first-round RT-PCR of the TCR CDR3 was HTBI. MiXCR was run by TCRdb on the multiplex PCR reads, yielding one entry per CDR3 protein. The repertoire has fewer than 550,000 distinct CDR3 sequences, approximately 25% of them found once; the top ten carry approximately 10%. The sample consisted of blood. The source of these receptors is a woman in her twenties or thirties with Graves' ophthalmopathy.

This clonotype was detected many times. The CDR3 reads CASTGSGTEAFF. DNA of the CDR3: TGTGCCAGTACGGGCAGCGGGACTGAAGCTTTCTTT. The chain has TRBV19 and TRBJ1-1, with D unclear. Germline lookup yields CDR1 LNHDA and CDR2 SQIVND (reference sequence). Trimming pared 7 bases from V and 5 bases from J, leaving 11 bases between. CDR3 size: 12 residues.

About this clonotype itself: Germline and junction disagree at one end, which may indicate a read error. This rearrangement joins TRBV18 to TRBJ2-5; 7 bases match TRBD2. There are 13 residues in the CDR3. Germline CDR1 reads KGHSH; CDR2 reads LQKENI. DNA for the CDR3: TGTGCCAGCTCCCAAGGACTAGGAGAGACCCAGTGCTTC. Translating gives CASSQGLGETQCF.

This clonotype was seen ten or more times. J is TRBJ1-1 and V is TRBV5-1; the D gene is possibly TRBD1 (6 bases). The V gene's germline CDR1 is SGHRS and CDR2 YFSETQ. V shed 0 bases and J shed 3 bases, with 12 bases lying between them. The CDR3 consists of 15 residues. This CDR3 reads CASSLGPGADTEAFF. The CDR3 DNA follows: TGCGCCAGCAGCTTGGGTCCGGGGGCGGACACTGAAGCTTTCTTT. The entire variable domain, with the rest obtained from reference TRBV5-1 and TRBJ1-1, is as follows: KAGVTQTPRYLIKTRGQQVTLSCSPISGHRSVSWYQQTPGQGLQFLFEYFSETQRNKGNFPGRFSGRQFSNSRSEMNVSTLELGDSALYLCASSLGPGADTEAFFGQGTRLTVV.

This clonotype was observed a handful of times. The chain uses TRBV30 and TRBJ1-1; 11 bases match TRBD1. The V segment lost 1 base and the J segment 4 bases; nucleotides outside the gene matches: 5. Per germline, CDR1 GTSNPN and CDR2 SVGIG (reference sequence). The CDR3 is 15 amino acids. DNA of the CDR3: TGTGCCTGGAGTGAGGCCGGGACAGGGGGCACTGAAGCTTTCTTT. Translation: CAWSEAGTGGTEAFF.

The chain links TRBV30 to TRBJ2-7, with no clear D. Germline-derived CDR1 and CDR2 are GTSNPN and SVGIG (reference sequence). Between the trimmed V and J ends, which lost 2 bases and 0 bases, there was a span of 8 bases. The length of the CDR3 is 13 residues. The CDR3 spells CAWSMAISYEQYF. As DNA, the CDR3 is TGTGCCTGGAGTATGGCGATCTCCTACGAGCAGTACTTC.

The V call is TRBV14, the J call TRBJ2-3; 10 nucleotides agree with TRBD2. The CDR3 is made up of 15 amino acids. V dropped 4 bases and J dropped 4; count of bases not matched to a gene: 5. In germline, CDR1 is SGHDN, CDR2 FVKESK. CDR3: CASSRPGLASDTQYF. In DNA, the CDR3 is TGTGCCAGCAGCCGGCCGGGACTAGCGTCAGATACGCAGTATTTT.

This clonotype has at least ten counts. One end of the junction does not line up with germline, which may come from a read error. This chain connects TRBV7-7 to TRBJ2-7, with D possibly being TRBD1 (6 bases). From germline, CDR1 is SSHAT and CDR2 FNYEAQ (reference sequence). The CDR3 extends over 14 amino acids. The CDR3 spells CASSLNREGSEQYF. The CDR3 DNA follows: TGTGCTAGCAGCCTAAACAGGGAAGGAAGCGAGCAGTACTTC.

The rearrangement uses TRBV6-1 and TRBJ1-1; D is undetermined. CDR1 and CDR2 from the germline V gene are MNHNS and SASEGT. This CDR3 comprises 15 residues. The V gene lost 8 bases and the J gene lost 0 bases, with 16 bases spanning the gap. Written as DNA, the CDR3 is TGTGCCAGCGGCGCCCAGGCGGCCATGAACACTGAAGCTTTCTTT. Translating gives CASGAQAAMNTEAFF.

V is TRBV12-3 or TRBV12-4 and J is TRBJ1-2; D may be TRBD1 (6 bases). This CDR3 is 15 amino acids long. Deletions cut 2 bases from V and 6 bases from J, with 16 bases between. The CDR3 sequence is CASSLRIGQFNGYTF. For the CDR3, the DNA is TGTGCCAGCAGTTTAAGGATTGGACAGTTCAATGGCTACACCTTC.

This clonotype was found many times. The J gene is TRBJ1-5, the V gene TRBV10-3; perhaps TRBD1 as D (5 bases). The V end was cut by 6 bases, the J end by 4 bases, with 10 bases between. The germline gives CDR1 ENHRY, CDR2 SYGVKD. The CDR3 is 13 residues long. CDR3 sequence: CAIRRDVNQPQHF. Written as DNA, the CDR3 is TGTGCCATCAGGCGGGACGTTAATCAGCCCCAGCATTTT.

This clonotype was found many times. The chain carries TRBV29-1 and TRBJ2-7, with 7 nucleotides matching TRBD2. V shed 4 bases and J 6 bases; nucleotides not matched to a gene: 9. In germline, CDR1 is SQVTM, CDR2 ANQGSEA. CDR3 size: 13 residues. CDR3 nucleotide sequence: TGCAGCGTTGTAATACCCACTAGCGCCGAGCAGTACTTC. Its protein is CSVVIPTSAEQYF.

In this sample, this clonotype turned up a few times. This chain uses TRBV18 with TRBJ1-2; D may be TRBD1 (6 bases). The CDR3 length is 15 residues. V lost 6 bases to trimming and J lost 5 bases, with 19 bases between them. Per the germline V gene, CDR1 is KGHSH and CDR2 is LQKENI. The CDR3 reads CASSAAVGGEYGYTF. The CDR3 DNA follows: TGTGCCAGCTCGGCGGCGGTGGGGGGCGAGTATGGCTACACCTTC.

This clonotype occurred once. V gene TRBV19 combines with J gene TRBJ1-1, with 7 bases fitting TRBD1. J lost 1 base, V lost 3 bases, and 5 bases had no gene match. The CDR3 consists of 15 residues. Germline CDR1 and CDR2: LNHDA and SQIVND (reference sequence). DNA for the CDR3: TGTGCCAGTAGTATGTTCGGGACAGCGAACACTGAAGCTTTCTTT. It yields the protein CASSMFGTANTEAFF.

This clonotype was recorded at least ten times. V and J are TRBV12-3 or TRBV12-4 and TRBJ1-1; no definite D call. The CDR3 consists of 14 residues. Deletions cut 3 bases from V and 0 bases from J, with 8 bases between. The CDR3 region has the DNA TGTGCCAGCAGTTTGGGCACTATGAACACTGAAGCTTTCTTT. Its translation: CASSLGTMNTEAFF.

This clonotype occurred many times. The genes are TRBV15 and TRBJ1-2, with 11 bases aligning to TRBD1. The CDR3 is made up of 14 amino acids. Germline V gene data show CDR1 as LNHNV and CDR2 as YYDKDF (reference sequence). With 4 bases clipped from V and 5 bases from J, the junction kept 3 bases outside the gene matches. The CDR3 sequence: CATSTGQGAYGYTF. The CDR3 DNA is TGTGCCACCAGCACTGGACAGGGGGCGTATGGCTACACCTTC. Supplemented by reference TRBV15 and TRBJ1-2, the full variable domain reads DAMVIQNPRYQVTQFGKPVTLSCSQTLNHNVMYWYQQKSSQAPKLLFHYYDKDFNNEADTPDNFQSRRPNTSFCFLDIRSPGLGDTAMYLCATSTGQGAYGYTFGSGTRLTVV.

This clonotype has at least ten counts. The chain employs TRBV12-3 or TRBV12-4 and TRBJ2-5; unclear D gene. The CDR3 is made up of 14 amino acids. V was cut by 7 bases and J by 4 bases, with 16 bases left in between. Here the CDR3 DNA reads TGTGCCAGCACCGATGCCGGGCGAGGAGAGACCCAGTACTTC. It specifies CASTDAGRGETQYF.

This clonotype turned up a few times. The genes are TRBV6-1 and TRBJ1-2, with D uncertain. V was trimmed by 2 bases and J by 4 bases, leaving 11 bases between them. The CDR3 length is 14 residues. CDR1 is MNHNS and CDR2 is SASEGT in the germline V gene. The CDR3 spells CASSELAPLYGYTF. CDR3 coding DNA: TGTGCCAGCAGTGAATTGGCACCGCTCTATGGCTACACCTTC.

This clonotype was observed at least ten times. The chain's CDR3 is CASSFGPGTEAFF. CDR3 bases: TGTGCCAGCAGTTTCGGACCCGGTACTGAAGCTTTCTTT. The rearrangement joins TRBV27 to TRBJ1-1; D gene uncertain. Trimming took off 3 bases at V and 5 bases at J, with 10 bases between the two ends. The CDR3 spans 13 residues. The germline gives CDR1 MNHEY, CDR2 SMNVEV (reference sequence).

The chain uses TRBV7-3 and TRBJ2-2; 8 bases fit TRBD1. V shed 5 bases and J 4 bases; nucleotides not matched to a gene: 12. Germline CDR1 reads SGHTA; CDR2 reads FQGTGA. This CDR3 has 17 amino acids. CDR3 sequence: CASSRIPGGRGTGELFF. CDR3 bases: TGTGCCAGCAGCCGAATCCCAGGGGGCAGAGGCACCGGGGAGCTGTTTTTT.

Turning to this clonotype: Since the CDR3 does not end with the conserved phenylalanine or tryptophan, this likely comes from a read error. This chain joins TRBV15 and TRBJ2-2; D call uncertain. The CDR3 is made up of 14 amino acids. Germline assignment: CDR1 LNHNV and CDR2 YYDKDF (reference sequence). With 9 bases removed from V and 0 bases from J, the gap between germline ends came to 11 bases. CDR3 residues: CATINPPNTGELFL. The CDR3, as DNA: TGTGCCACAATAAATCCCCCGAACACCGGGGAGCTGTTTTTG.

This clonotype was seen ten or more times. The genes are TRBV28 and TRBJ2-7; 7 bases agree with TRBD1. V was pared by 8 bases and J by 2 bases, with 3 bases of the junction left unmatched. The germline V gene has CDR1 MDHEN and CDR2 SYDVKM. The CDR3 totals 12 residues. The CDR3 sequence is CASGTGAYEQYF. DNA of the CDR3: TGTGCCAGCGGCACAGGGGCCTACGAGCAGTACTTC.

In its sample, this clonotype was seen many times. Written as DNA, the CDR3 is TGTGCCAGCAGCTTATCGGGGAGGAACATTCAGTACTTC. It encodes CASSLSGRNIQYF. The chain is built from TRBV7-8 and TRBJ2-4; D perhaps matches TRBD2 (6 bases). The germline V gene encodes CDR1 SGHVS and CDR2 FQNEAQ. The ends were cut back, 2 bases at V and 7 bases at J, with 9 bases in the middle. The CDR3 consists of 13 residues.

In DNA form, the CDR3 reads TGTGCCAGTAGTGAGCATACCTTGAACACTGAAGCTTTCTTT. This translates into CASSEHTLNTEAFF. This chain joins TRBV19 and TRBJ1-1; D unresolved. The CDR3 consists of 14 residues. CDR1 and CDR2 from the germline V gene are LNHDA and SQIVND (reference sequence). Trimming removed 5 bases from V and 0 bases from J, with 10 bases in between.

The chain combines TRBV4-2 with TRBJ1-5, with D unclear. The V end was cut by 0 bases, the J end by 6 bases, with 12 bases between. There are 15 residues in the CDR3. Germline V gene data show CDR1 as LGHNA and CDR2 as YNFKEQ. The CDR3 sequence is CASSQDTDLGQPQHF. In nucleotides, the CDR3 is TGTGCCAGCAGCCAAGATACTGACCTAGGTCAGCCCCAGCATTTT.